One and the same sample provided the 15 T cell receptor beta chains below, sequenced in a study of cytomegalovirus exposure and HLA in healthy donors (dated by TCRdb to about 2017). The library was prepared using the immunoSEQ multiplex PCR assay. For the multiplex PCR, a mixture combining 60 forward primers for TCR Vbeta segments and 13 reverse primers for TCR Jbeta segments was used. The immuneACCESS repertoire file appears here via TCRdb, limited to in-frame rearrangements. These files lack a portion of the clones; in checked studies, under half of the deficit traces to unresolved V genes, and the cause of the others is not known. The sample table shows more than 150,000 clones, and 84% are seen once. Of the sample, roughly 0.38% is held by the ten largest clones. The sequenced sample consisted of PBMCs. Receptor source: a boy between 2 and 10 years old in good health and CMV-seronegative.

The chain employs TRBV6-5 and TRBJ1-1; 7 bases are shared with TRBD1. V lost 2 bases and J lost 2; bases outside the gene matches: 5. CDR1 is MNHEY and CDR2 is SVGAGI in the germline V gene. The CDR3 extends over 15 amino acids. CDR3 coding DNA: TGTGCCAGCAGTTACCTACCAGGGGGAAACACTGAAGCTTTCTTT. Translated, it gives CASSYLPGGNTEAFF.

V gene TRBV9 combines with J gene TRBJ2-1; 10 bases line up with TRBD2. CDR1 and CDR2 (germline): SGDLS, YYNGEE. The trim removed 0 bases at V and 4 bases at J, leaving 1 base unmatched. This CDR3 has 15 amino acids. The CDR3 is CASSVVAGGYNEQFF. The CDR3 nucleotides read TGTGCCAGCAGCGTAGTAGCGGGGGGTTACAATGAGCAGTTCTTC.

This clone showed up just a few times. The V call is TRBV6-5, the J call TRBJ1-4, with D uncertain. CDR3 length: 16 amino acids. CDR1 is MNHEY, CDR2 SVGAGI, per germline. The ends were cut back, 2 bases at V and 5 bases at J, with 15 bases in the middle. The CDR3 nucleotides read TGTGCCAGCAGTTACGTGGCAGCCTCTAGGAATGAAAAACTGTTTTTT. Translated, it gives CASSYVAASRNEKLFF.

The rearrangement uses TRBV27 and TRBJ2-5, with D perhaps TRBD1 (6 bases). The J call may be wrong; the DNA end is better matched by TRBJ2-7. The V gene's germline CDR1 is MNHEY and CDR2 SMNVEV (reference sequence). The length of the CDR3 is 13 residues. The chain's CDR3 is CASRDRYTYEQYF. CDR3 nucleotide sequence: TGTGCCAGCCGCGACAGGTACACCTACGAGCAGTACTTC.

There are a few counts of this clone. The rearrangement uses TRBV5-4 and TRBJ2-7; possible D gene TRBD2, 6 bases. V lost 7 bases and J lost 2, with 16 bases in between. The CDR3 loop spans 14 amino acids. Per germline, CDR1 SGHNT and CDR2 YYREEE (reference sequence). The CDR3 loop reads CASGLPGTPYEQYF. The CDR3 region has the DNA TGTGCCAGCGGGTTACCGGGGACTCCCTACGAGCAGTACTTC.

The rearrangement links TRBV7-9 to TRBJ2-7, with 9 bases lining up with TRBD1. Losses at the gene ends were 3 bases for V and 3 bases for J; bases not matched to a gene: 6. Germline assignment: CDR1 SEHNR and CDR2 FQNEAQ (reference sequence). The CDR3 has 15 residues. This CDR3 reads CASSLGQGEIYEQYF. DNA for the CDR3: TGTGCCAGCAGCTTGGGACAGGGAGAAATCTACGAGCAGTACTTC.

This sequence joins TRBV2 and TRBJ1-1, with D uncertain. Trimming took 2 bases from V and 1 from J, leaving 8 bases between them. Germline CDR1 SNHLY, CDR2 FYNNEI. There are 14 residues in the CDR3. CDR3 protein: CASSETLKNTEAFF. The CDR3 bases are TGTGCCAGCAGTGAAACCCTAAAGAACACTGAAGCTTTCTTT.

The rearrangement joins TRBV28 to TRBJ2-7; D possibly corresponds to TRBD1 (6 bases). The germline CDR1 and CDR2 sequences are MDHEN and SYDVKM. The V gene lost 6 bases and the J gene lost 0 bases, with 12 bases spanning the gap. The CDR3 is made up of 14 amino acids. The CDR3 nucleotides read TGTGCCAGCAGCAAACAGGGCCTCTCCTACGAGCAGTACTTC. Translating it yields CASSKQGLSYEQYF.

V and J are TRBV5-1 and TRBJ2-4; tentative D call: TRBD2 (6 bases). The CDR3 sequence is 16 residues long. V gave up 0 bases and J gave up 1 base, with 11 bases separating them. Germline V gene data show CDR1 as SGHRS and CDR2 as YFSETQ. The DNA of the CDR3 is TGCGCCAGCAGCTTGGTATCGGGAGCCGCCAAAAACATTCAGTACTTC. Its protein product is CASSLVSGAAKNIQYF.

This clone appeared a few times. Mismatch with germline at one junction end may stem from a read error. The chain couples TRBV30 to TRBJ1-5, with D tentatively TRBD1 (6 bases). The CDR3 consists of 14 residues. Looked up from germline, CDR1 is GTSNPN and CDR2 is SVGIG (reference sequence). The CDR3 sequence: CAGRQPGGNQPQHF. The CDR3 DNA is TGTGCCGGGAGACAGCCAGGGGGCAATCAGCCCCAGCATTTT.

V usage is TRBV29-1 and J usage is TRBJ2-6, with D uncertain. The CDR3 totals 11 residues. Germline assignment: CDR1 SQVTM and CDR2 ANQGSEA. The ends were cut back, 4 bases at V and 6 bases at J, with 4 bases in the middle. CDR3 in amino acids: CSVGAANVLTF. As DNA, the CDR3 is TGCAGCGTTGGGGCGGCCAACGTCCTGACTTTC.

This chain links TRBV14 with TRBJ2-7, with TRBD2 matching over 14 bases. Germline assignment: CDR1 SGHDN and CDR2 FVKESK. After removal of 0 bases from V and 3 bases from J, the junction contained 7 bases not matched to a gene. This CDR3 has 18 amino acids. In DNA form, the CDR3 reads TGTGCCAGCAGCCAAGACATCGGGACTAGCGGGAGAGACTACGAGCAGTACTTC. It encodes CASSQDIGTSGRDYEQYF.

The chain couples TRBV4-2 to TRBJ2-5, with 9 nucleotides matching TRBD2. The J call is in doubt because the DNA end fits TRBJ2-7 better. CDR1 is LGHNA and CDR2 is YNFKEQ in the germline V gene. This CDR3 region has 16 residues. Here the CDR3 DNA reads TGTGCCAGCAGCCAAGGTCTAGCGGGACTTACCTACGAGCAGTACTTC. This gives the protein CASSQGLAGLTYEQYF.

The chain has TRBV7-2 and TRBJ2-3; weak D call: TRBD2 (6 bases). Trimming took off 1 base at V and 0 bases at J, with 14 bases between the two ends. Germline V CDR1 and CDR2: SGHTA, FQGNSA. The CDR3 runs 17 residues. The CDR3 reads CASSLGWRGRSTDTQYF. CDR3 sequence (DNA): TGTGCCAGCAGCTTAGGTTGGAGGGGAAGGAGCACAGATACGCAGTATTTT.

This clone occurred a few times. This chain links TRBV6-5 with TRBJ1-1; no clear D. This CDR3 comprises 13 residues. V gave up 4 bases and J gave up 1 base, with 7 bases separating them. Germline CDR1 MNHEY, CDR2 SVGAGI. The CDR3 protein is CASSLFRNTEAFF. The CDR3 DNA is TGTGCCAGCAGTTTGTTCAGGAACACTGAAGCTTTCTTT.